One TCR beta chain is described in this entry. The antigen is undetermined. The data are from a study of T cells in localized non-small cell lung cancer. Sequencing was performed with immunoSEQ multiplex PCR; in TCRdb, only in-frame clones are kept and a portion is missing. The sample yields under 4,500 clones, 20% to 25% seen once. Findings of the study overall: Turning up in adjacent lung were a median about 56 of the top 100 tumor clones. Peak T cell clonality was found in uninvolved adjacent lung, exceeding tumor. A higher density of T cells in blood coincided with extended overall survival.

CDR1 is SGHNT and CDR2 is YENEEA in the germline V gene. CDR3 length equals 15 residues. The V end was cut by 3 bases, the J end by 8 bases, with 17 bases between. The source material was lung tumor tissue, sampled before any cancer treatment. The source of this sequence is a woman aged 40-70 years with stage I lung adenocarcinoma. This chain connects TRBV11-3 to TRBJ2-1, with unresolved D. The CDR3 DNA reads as TGTGCCAGCAGCTTTGCTAGTAGATATATCGATGAGCAGTTCTTC. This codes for CASSFASRYIDEQFF.